This T cell receptor beta chain was recorded in a study of beta chain features in type 1 diabetes. As for the study in general: Patients were similar to healthy donors in age and gender (as well as in cell yields). Over all samples combined, 107,917,701 sorted cells were examined.

The sequenced template was cDNA made from the entire isolated RNA. Assay used: immunoSEQ multiplex PCR; TCRdb lists only in-frame clones, some missing. The repertoire includes about 290,000 clones, about 8.5% of them detected once, and over 0.8% sits in the top ten. This clone occurred a few times. Its antigen is unknown. Overall study results and limits: The study found moderately but significantly shorter TCRB CDR3s in all four CD4+ subsets of Type 1 diabetes patients. Fewer junction insertions and more nucleotide deletions appeared in type 1 diabetes patients.

CDR3 length equals 15 residues. Germline V lookup: CDR1 SGHNT, CDR2 YENEEA. Between the trimmed V and J ends, which lost 5 bases and 7 bases, there was a span of 20 bases. The receptor's source is a woman aged 18-30 years in good health. The rearrangement links TRBV11-3 to TRBJ1-1; TRBD1 might be the D (5 bases). The sample consisted of central memory CD4+ T cells from blood. This chain's CDR3 is CASSPSADSRLEAFF. CDR3 nucleotides: TGTGCCAGCAGCCCCTCCGCCGACAGCCGACTTGAAGCTTTCTTT.